Each of the 23 T cell receptor beta chains below was sequenced from the same sample in a study of blood T cell repertoires in COVID-19. Data came from immunoSEQ multiplex PCR; TCRdb stores just in-frame clones and leaves some out. Among approximately 37,000 clones listed, about 91% were seen once. Source material: peripheral blood. These TCRs come from a woman older than 75 with acute or convalescent COVID-19.

This sequence joins TRBV5-1 and TRBJ2-2; 8 positions agree with TRBD1. Germline CDR1 SGHRS, CDR2 YFSETQ. CDR3 length: 15 residues. V lost 1 base and J lost 5; bases outside the gene matches: 4. The CDR3 spells CASSLRTGPTGELFF. The CDR3 DNA reads TGCGCCAGCAGCTTGAGGACAGGGCCTACCGGGGAGCTGTTTTTT.

The chain carries TRBV27 and TRBJ1-5; 10 bases agree with TRBD1. V dropped 5 bases and J dropped 5; count of bases not matched to a gene: 3. The CDR3 spans 14 residues. Germline V CDR1 and CDR2: MNHEY, SMNVEV (reference sequence). This CDR3 reads CASSPGTGDQPQHF. For the CDR3, the DNA is TGTGCCAGCAGTCCAGGGACAGGGGATCAGCCCCAGCATTTT.

The chain links TRBV2 to TRBJ2-7; D gene uncertain. The CDR3 totals 12 residues. V lost 5 bases, J lost 1 base, and 6 bases lay in between. The germline V gene encodes CDR1 SNHLY and CDR2 FYNNEI. CDR3 sequence: CASSNLSYEQYF. CDR3 bases: TGTGCCAGCAGTAACTTGTCCTACGAGCAGTACTTC.

Only one count was recorded for this clone. The chain couples TRBV7-3 to TRBJ2-7, with D uncertain. The germline V gene has CDR1 SGHTA and CDR2 FQGTGA. V lost 2 bases, J lost 6 bases, and 8 bases lay in between. This CDR3 is 12 amino acids long. The CDR3 region is CASSLPPGEQYF. The CDR3 nucleotides are TGTGCCAGCAGCTTACCCCCCGGCGAGCAGTACTTC.

The V and J genes are TRBV18 and TRBJ1-1; 8 bases align to TRBD1. Germline V lookup: CDR1 KGHSH, CDR2 LQKENI. With V trimmed by 3 bases and J by 2 bases, 2 bases remained unmatched. CDR3 length equals 14 residues. The CDR3 is CASSPGTGNTEAFF. DNA of the CDR3: TGTGCCAGCTCACCCGGGACAGGTAACACTGAAGCTTTCTTT.

This chain connects TRBV5-1 to TRBJ2-5, with D perhaps TRBD1 (6 bases). The CDR3 spans 14 residues. With 2 bases removed from V and 4 bases from J, the gap between germline ends came to 12 bases. Germline lookup yields CDR1 SGHRS and CDR2 YFSETQ. The CDR3 reads CASSFTGNLETQYF. The DNA of the CDR3 is TGCGCCAGCAGCTTCACAGGGAATCTAGAGACCCAGTACTTC.

This chain uses TRBV27 with TRBJ1-2; D might be TRBD1 (6 bases). The CDR3 extends over 14 amino acids. Germline CDR1 reads MNHEY; CDR2 reads SMNVEV (reference sequence). Trimming removed 3 bases at V and 5 bases at J, with 13 bases between. As DNA, the CDR3 is TGTGCCAGCAGTTTCTCTTGGACAGATTATGGCTACACCTTC. Its protein product is CASSFSWTDYGYTF.

This chain connects TRBV6-5 to TRBJ2-7, with TRBD2 identical over 12 bases. The V and J ends lost 6 bases and 4 bases, in that order; junction bases with no gene match: 4. CDR1 is MNHEY and CDR2 is SVGAGI in the germline V gene. This CDR3 spans 14 amino acids. CDR3 coding DNA: TGTGCCAGCAGCTCTAGCGGGGGGGGGTACGAGCAGTACTTC. Amino acids: CASSSSGGGYEQYF.

The chain couples TRBV9 to TRBJ1-1, with a tentative D call TRBD1 (5 bases). V dropped 3 bases and J dropped 1 base, with 16 bases sitting between them. This CDR3 is built from 16 residues. Germline CDR1 SGDLS, CDR2 YYNGEE. The CDR3 spells CASSAGAGGENTEAFF. CDR3 sequence (DNA): TGTGCCAGCAGCGCCGGGGCGGGAGGGGAGAACACTGAAGCTTTCTTT.

A single count supports this clone. This chain joins TRBV30 and TRBJ2-1, with D possibly being TRBD2 (6 bases). CDR1 GTSNPN and CDR2 SVGIG come from the germline V gene (reference sequence). Between the trimmed V and J ends, which lost 2 bases and 10 bases, there was a span of 9 bases. This CDR3 has 11 amino acids. CDR3 region: CAWSSAGEQFF. In DNA form, the CDR3 reads TGTGCCTGGAGTTCCGCGGGGGAGCAGTTCTTC.

This chain connects TRBV5-1 to TRBJ2-7, with 8 bases fitting TRBD1. CDR1 and CDR2 (germline): SGHRS, YFSETQ. The CDR3 loop spans 13 amino acids. Unmatched junction bases numbered 5, after V lost 7 bases and J lost 2 bases. The CDR3 coding sequence is TGCGCCAGCCGGACAGGGCAAACCTACGAGCAGTACTTC. Its translation: CASRTGQTYEQYF. Complete variable domain (other parts from reference TRBV5-1 and TRBJ2-7): KAGVTQTPRYLIKTRGQQVTLSCSPISGHRSVSWYQQTPGQGLQFLFEYFSETQRNKGNFPGRFSGRQFSNSRSEMNVSTLELGDSALYLCASRTGQTYEQYFGPGTRLTVT.

The rearrangement uses TRBV19 and TRBJ2-3; a weak D match, TRBD1 (5 bases). Germline V gives CDR1 LNHDA, CDR2 SQIVND (reference sequence). V dropped 5 bases and J dropped 5 bases, with 14 bases sitting between them. The length of the CDR3 is 14 residues. This CDR3 is CASSSSGRVDTQYF. In DNA, the CDR3 is TGTGCCAGTAGTTCCTCCGGCAGGGTAGATACGCAGTATTTT.

The chain carries TRBV12-5 and TRBJ1-5; D gene uncertain. The length of the CDR3 is 13 residues. Germline V lookup: CDR1 LGHNT, CDR2 FRNRAP. Trimming removed 4 bases at V and 0 bases at J, with 4 bases between. CDR3 in DNA: TGTGCTAGTGGTTCACATAGCAATCAGCCCCAGCATTTT. Protein: CASGSHSNQPQHF.

The chain joins TRBV19 to TRBJ1-3; 7 positions agree with TRBD1. V dropped 5 bases and J dropped 2; count of bases not matched to a gene: 9. Germline CDR1 and CDR2: LNHDA and SQIVND (reference sequence). The CDR3 consists of 16 residues. The CDR3 DNA is TGTGCCAGTAGTCACCCCACCGGACAGGCTGGAAACACCATATATTTT. Its translation: CASSHPTGQAGNTIYF.

This chain connects TRBV9 to TRBJ2-5, with TRBD1 matching 7 bases. The CDR3 is made up of 15 amino acids. CDR1 SGDLS and CDR2 YYNGEE come from the germline V gene. V lost 1 base and J lost 5; bases outside the gene matches: 8. CDR3 nucleotide sequence: TGTGCCAGCAGCGTACTGCAGGGGGAATGGGAGACCCAGTACTTC. This gives the protein CASSVLQGEWETQYF.

J is TRBJ1-6 and V is TRBV5-1; 7 bases map to TRBD1. Germline V gene lookup returns CDR1 SGHRS and CDR2 YFSETQ. V shed 2 bases and J 10 bases; nucleotides not matched to a gene: 6. The CDR3 has 14 residues. The CDR3 is CASSFGGGGSPLHF. The CDR3 DNA reads TGCGCCAGCAGCTTTGGAGGGGGCGGCTCACCCCTCCACTTT. Complete variable domain (other parts from reference TRBV5-1 and TRBJ1-6): KAGVTQTPRYLIKTRGQQVTLSCSPISGHRSVSWYQQTPGQGLQFLFEYFSETQRNKGNFPGRFSGRQFSNSRSEMNVSTLELGDSALYLCASSFGGGGSPLHFGNGTRLTVT.

The rearrangement links TRBV2 to TRBJ1-4, with D uncertain. This CDR3 is built from 14 residues. CDR1 is SNHLY and CDR2 is FYNNEI in the germline V gene. V was cut by 3 bases and J by 8 bases, with 13 bases left in between. CDR3 bases: TGTGCCAGCAGTGATATAGTTAGAGGAGAAAAACTGTTTTTT. Translation gives CASSDIVRGEKLFF. The full variable domain, its missing parts supplied by reference TRBV2 and TRBJ1-4, is EPEVTQTPSHQVTQMGQEVILRCVPISNHLYFYWYRQILGQKVEFLVSFYNNEISEKSEIFDDQFSVERPDGSNFTLKIRSTKLEDSAMYFCASSDIVRGEKLFFGSGTQLSVL.

This clone was seen only once. This chain's CDR3 is CASSETGFDPGTEAFF. The CDR3 DNA reads TGTGCCAGCAGTGAAACAGGGTTCGATCCGGGCACTGAAGCTTTCTTT. V and J are TRBV2 and TRBJ1-1, with D maybe TRBD1 (6 bases). This CDR3 contains 16 residues. Germline assignment: CDR1 SNHLY and CDR2 FYNNEI. Trimming removed 2 bases at V and 4 bases at J, with 17 bases between.

This sequence joins TRBV2 and TRBJ1-5; 7 bases are a match to TRBD1. This CDR3 region has 15 residues. Germline V gene lookup returns CDR1 SNHLY and CDR2 FYNNEI. Trimming at V came to 2 bases and at J to 6 bases, leaving 7 bases not matched to a gene. CDR3: CASSESQGLGQPQHF. DNA of the CDR3: TGTGCCAGCAGTGAATCACAGGGGTTGGGTCAGCCCCAGCATTTT.

This chain joins TRBV30 and TRBJ2-7, with D possibly matching TRBD2 (6 bases). Germline values: CDR1 GTSNPN, CDR2 SVGIG (reference sequence). Trimming removed 7 bases from V and 3 bases from J, with 19 bases in between. The CDR3 extends over 14 amino acids. The DNA for the CDR3 is TGTGCCTCCACCACCAAGGCGGGGAACTACGAGCAGTACTTC. It encodes CASTTKAGNYEQYF.

The V call is TRBV7-9, the J call TRBJ2-2; a possible D gene is TRBD2 (6 bases). V lost 8 bases and J 0 bases, leaving 10 bases between the germline ends. This CDR3 has 14 residues. Germline V gives CDR1 SEHNR, CDR2 FQNEAQ (reference sequence). CDR3 in amino acids: CASAGHANTGELFF. In DNA form, the CDR3 reads TGTGCCAGCGCGGGGCACGCGAACACCGGGGAGCTGTTTTTT.

This clone was found a few times. The rearrangement joins TRBV10-1 to TRBJ2-2; D is perhaps TRBD2 (5 bases). Germline lookup yields CDR1 WNHNN and CDR2 SYGVQD (reference sequence). The CDR3 is 17 residues long. The germline V and J ends were trimmed by 0 bases and 2 bases, with 13 bases remaining between them. CDR3 in amino acids: CASSESMASPNTGELFF. DNA for the CDR3: TGCGCCAGCAGTGAGTCGATGGCTAGCCCAAACACCGGGGAGCTGTTTTTT.

This clone was detected only once. The chain carries TRBV6-5 and TRBJ1-4; weak D call: TRBD1 (6 bases). V lost 5 bases and J 8 bases, leaving 15 bases between the germline ends. The germline V gene encodes CDR1 MNHEY and CDR2 SVGAGI. The CDR3 is 14 amino acids. The CDR3 is CASSRQGLKEKLFF. The CDR3 nucleotides read TGTGCCAGCAGTCGGCAGGGGTTGAAGGAAAAACTGTTTTTT.